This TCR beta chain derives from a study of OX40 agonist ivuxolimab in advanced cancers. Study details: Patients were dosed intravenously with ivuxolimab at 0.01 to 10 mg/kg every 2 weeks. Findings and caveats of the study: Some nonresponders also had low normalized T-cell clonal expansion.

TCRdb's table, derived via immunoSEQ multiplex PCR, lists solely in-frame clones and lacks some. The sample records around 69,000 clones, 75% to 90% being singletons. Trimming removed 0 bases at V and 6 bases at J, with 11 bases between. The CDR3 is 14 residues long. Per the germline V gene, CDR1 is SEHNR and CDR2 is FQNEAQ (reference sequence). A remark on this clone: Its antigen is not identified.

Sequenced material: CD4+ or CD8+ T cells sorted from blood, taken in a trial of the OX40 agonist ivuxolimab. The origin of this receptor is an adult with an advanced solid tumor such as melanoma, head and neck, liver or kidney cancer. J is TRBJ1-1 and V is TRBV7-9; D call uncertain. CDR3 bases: TGTGCCAGCAGCTTAGCAGGAAAGCATGCTGAAGCTTTCTTT. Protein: CASSLAGKHAEAFF.